The rows below give T cell receptor beta chains drawn from one sample of a study of CD8+ T cells in alopecia areata. The repertoire was sequenced with immunoSEQ multiplex PCR; TCRdb's copy has only in-frame clones and lacks some. The sample records 150,000 to 200,000 clones, roughly 53% being singletons. The sample in question was CD8+ T cells sorted from blood, obtained at week 24, from a patient treated with tofacitinib. These receptor sequences come from a human donor with alopecia areata. Both conserved end residues are part of each CDR3. Each record gives: V gene, J gene, CDR3 protein.

V gene: TRBV2
J gene: TRBJ2-3
CDR3 protein: CASSEVSQPADTQYF

V gene: TRBV27
J gene: TRBJ2-7
CDR3 protein: CASSLGYEQYF

V gene: TRBV15
J gene: TRBJ1-1
CDR3 protein: CATSRDRGDRVAFF

V gene: TRBV10-2
J gene: TRBJ1-6
CDR3 protein: CASQALKRDSPLHF

V gene: TRBV11-1
J gene: TRBJ2-7
CDR3 protein: CASSLTRLDRVFTYEQYF

V gene: TRBV27
J gene: TRBJ2-3
CDR3 protein: CASSLGTDTQYF

V gene: TRBV7-9
J gene: TRBJ2-4
CDR3 protein: CASSLAYGKNIQYF

V gene: TRBV20-1
J gene: TRBJ1-2
CDR3 protein: CSASPNGYTF

V gene: TRBV29-1
J gene: TRBJ2-5
CDR3 protein: CSVDKPDWLKETQYF

V gene: TRBV18
J gene: TRBJ1-5
CDR3 protein: CASSFPGLPLHF

V gene: TRBV27
J gene: TRBJ1-5
CDR3 protein: CAITGQGPGQPQHF

V gene: TRBV7-9
J gene: TRBJ2-5
CDR3 protein: CASSFGETQYF

V gene: TRBV7-9
J gene: TRBJ1-2
CDR3 protein: CASSPHGPLYYGYTF

V gene: TRBV7-9
J gene: TRBJ1-1
CDR3 protein: CASSPGPREAFF

V gene: TRBV12-5
J gene: TRBJ1-2
CDR3 protein: CASEGSRDGYTF

V gene: TRBV30
J gene: TRBJ2-2
CDR3 protein: CAWSARVTGELFF

V gene: TRBV6-5
J gene: TRBJ2-1
CDR3 protein: CASNTRGPFDEQFF

V gene: TRBV29-1
J gene: TRBJ2-7
CDR3 protein: CSVGSGRRTYEQYF

V gene: TRBV10-3
J gene: TRBJ1-3
CDR3 protein: CAISDPGTPSGNTIYF

V gene: TRBV27
J gene: TRBJ1-6
CDR3 protein: CASSPSGRVWLRGVLHF

V gene: TRBV7-8
J gene: TRBJ2-1
CDR3 protein: CASSPAYRAYNEQFF

V gene: TRBV5-1
J gene: TRBJ1-1
CDR3 protein: CASSFRTGAEAFF

V gene: TRBV15
J gene: TRBJ2-5
CDR3 protein: CATSRAQGSGLWETQYF

V gene: TRBV25-1
J gene: TRBJ1-3
CDR3 protein: CASSEGGAGNTIYF

V gene: TRBV25-1
J gene: TRBJ2-2
CDR3 protein: CASTHRGDGELFF

V gene: TRBV4-1
J gene: TRBJ2-7
CDR3 protein: CASSQSDGGSYEQYF

V gene: TRBV29-1
J gene: TRBJ1-2
CDR3 protein: CSVESGAFYGYTF

V gene: TRBV30
J gene: TRBJ1-5
CDR3 protein: CAWSVTGPDQPQHF

V gene: TRBV19
J gene: TRBJ1-1
CDR3 protein: CASTQGQGTEAFF

V gene: TRBV11-3
J gene: TRBJ2-7
CDR3 protein: CASSLSRDRGIYEQYF

V gene: TRBV13
J gene: TRBJ2-7
CDR3 protein: CASSPQGDFRTEQYF

V gene: TRBV19
J gene: TRBJ1-1
CDR3 protein: CASRQGQKNTEAFF

V gene: TRBV19
J gene: TRBJ2-3
CDR3 protein: CASSIGSGVSDTQYF